The clone carrying this T cell receptor (beta chain) was seen more than once but under ten times. This sample is drawn from a study of early T cells in non-severe SARS-CoV-2 infection. Trimming cost V 7 bases and J 0 bases, with 9 bases left between them. The germline V gene encodes CDR1 SGDLS and CDR2 YYNGEE. CDR3 length: 13 amino acids. Unique molecular identifiers (one per individual cDNA molecule) were attached. MiXCR was run by TCRdb on the 5' RACE reads, yielding one entry per CDR3 protein. Seen here are around 25,000 distinct CDR3 sequences, around 3.9% observed once, and the top ten hold 3.5% to 5%.

The source is an adult who was a healthcare worker with PCR-confirmed SARS-CoV-2 infection or an uninfected control (not recorded which). Sequencing input: whole blood. This chain links TRBV9 with TRBJ2-3; D gene unclear. The CDR3: CASRATSTDTQYF. For the CDR3, the DNA is TGTGCCAGCCGCGCCACTAGCACAGATACGCAGTATTTT. The variable domain in full, with the rest retrieved from reference TRBV9 and TRBJ2-3, is DSGVTQTPKHLITATGQRVTLRCSPRSGDLSVYWYQQSLDQGLQFLIQYYNGEERAKGNILERFSAQQFPDLHSELNLSSLELGDSALYFCASRATSTDTQYFGPGTRLTVL.